Presented here are 14 T cell receptor beta chains from one specimen sequenced in a study of blood T cell repertoires in COVID-19. Using immunoSEQ multiplex PCR, the repertoire was profiled, and TCRdb retains in-frame clones only, with some absent. The sample lists 110,000 or so clones; 84% were seen once. The sequencing sample was made of peripheral blood. The source of these receptors is a woman between 45 and 65 years old with acute or convalescent COVID-19.

The rearrangement joins TRBV5-4 to TRBJ1-3; TRBD1 matches at 8 bases. The V gene end was trimmed by 4 bases and the J gene end by 4 bases; junction bases not matched to a gene: 10. Germline CDR1 and CDR2: SGHNT and YYREEE (reference sequence). CDR3 size: 16 residues. The CDR3 spells CASSPDRTGTGNTIYF. Written as DNA, the CDR3 is TGTGCCAGCAGCCCGGATCGGACAGGGACGGGAAACACCATATATTTT.

This clone has a handful of counts. This chain links TRBV19 with TRBJ1-2, with D uncertain. Germline CDR1 is LNHDA and CDR2 is SQIVND (reference sequence). This CDR3 spans 12 amino acids. V was cut by 4 bases and J by 0 bases, with 3 bases left in between. CDR3 region: CASSNTNYGYTF. CDR3 DNA: TGTGCCAGTAGTAATACTAACTATGGCTACACCTTC.

The chain is built from TRBV7-8 and TRBJ2-7, with a possible D match to TRBD2 (5 bases). The CDR3 sequence is 13 residues long. CDR1 SGHVS and CDR2 FQNEAQ come from the germline V gene. The ends were cut back, 3 bases at V and 3 bases at J, with 9 bases in the middle. In DNA, the CDR3 is TGTGCCAGCAGCTTCGGGATAAACTACGAGCAGTACTTC. It is translated as CASSFGINYEQYF.

This clone has more than one count but fewer than ten. The chain combines TRBV29-1 with TRBJ1-2; D gene unclear. Germline V gene data show CDR1 as SQVTM and CDR2 as ANQGSEA. CDR3 length: 10 amino acids. Between the trimmed V and J ends, which lost 3 bases and 7 bases, there was a span of 6 bases. This chain's CDR3 is CSVDSGGYTF. DNA of the CDR3: TGCAGCGTTGATTCGGGTGGCTACACCTTC.

Worth noting for this clone: Germline is not matched at one junction end, which may reflect a read error. The chain has TRBV7-7 and TRBJ2-5; weak D call: TRBD2 (5 bases). The CDR3 runs 14 residues. Per germline, CDR1 SSHAT and CDR2 FNYEAQ (reference sequence). The CDR3: CASTPIGGRETQYF. CDR3 nucleotides: TGTGCTAGCACGCCAATAGGAGGTAGAGAGACCCAGTACTTC.

The rearrangement links TRBV5-5 to TRBJ1-2, with 7 bases matching TRBD1. This CDR3 comprises 15 residues. Trimming at V came to 4 bases and at J to 5 bases, leaving 11 bases not matched to a gene. The germline V gene has CDR1 SGHKS and CDR2 YYEKEE (reference sequence). In nucleotides, the CDR3 is TGTGCCAGCAGCCCTCTGCCCGGGACAGAGTATGGCTACACCTTC. As protein: CASSPLPGTEYGYTF.

This sequence joins TRBV6-2 or TRBV6-3 and TRBJ1-2; D is undetermined. Trimming pared 6 bases from V and 7 bases from J, leaving 9 bases between. This CDR3 has 11 residues. CDR1 and CDR2 from the germline V gene are MNHEY and SVGEGT. CDR3 in amino acids: CASSLRAGYTF. The CDR3 DNA follows: TGTGCCAGCAGCCTGCGAGCTGGCTACACCTTC.

This clone was counted a few times. The genes are TRBV27 and TRBJ1-3; unclear D gene. V lost 5 bases and J lost 4, with 15 bases in between. The CDR3 is made up of 15 amino acids. Looked up from germline, CDR1 is MNHEY and CDR2 is SMNVEV (reference sequence). The CDR3 sequence: CASSPYGNRGNTIYF. CDR3 bases: TGTGCCAGCAGTCCCTACGGTAACAGAGGAAACACCATATATTTT.

The chain is built from TRBV5-1 and TRBJ2-7; TRBD1 agrees at 7 bases. The CDR3 is 14 amino acids. Germline V CDR1 and CDR2: SGHRS, YFSETQ. Unmatched junction bases numbered 6, after V lost 2 bases and J lost 4 bases. CDR3 coding DNA: TGCGCCAGCAGCTTACAGGGGACAAGTTACGAGCAGTACTTC. The encoded protein is CASSLQGTSYEQYF.

The chain uses TRBV13 and TRBJ2-6; 9 bases match TRBD1. Germline loops: CDR1 PRHDT, CDR2 FYEKMQ (reference sequence). The CDR3 runs to 18 residues. V lost 5 bases, J lost 1 base, and 9 bases stayed unmatched. CDR3 loop: CASSPPGQGVSGANVLTF. Written as DNA, the CDR3 is TGTGCCAGCAGCCCACCGGGACAGGGTGTTTCTGGGGCCAACGTCCTGACTTTC. The complete variable domain, with remaining parts taken from reference TRBV13 and TRBJ2-6, reads AAGVIQSPRHLIKEKRETATLKCYPIPRHDTVYWYQQGPGQDPQFLISFYEKMQSDKGSIPDRFSAQQFSDYHSELNMSSLELGDSALYFCASSPPGQGVSGANVLTFGAGSRLTVL.

This clone appeared a single time. The chain links TRBV18 to TRBJ2-7, with 10 positions matching TRBD1. Germline-derived CDR1 and CDR2 are KGHSH and LQKENI. V dropped 3 bases and J dropped 3; count of bases not matched to a gene: 8. The length of the CDR3 is 16 residues. CDR3 in amino acids: CASSPPGTGVLYEQYF. As DNA, the CDR3 is TGTGCCAGCTCACCCCCCGGGACAGGGGTCCTCTACGAGCAGTACTTC.

The J gene is TRBJ1-4, the V gene TRBV28; no clear D. This CDR3 region has 11 residues. V lost 4 bases, J lost 5 bases, and 2 bases lay in between. Per germline, CDR1 MDHEN and CDR2 SYDVKM. CDR3 loop: CASSSNEKLFF. In DNA form, the CDR3 reads TGTGCCAGCAGTTCAAATGAAAAACTGTTTTTT.

The chain links TRBV5-1 to TRBJ2-1; a possible D gene is TRBD2 (7 bases). Trimming removed 0 bases from V and 7 bases from J, with 11 bases in between. Per germline, CDR1 SGHRS and CDR2 YFSETQ. CDR3 length equals 14 residues. This chain's CDR3 is CASSLDREGNEQFF. CDR3 nucleotide sequence: TGCGCCAGCAGCTTGGACAGGGAGGGAAATGAGCAGTTCTTC.

The chain links TRBV6-6 to TRBJ2-6, with D possibly being TRBD1 (6 bases). The germline V gene encodes CDR1 MNHNY and CDR2 SVGAGI (reference sequence). The length of the CDR3 is 16 residues. V was pared by 3 bases and J by 2 bases, with 11 bases between. This CDR3 reads CASSYRTGTGANVLTF. The CDR3 region has the DNA TGTGCCAGCAGTTATAGAACAGGGACTGGGGCCAACGTCCTGACTTTC.